This T cell receptor beta chain derives from a study of blood T cell repertoires in COVID-19. Study background: Material from acute and convalescent COVID-19 was sourced from the United States, Italy and Spain. PBMCs, B-cell-depleted T cells, or T cells provided the cDNA or gDNA that made up the material.

In Seattle, patients joined the study during active infection and were tracked longitudinally. The table came from immunoSEQ multiplex PCR; TCRdb's copy has only in-frame clones and leaves some out. The sample contains some 330,000 clones, nearly 90% of which appear only once. The receptor was derived from a woman aged 25 to 39 with COVID-19, enrolled during active disease. Specimen: peripheral blood.

The CDR3 region has the DNA TGTGCCAGCAGTCCCCAGGGAAGTCTTGGCTACACCTTC. The encoded protein is CASSPQGSLGYTF. The rearrangement joins TRBV25-1 to TRBJ1-2; maybe TRBD1 (5 bases). The CDR3 extends over 13 amino acids. Germline CDR1 is MGHDK and CDR2 is SYGVNS. Deletions cut 5 bases from V and 7 bases from J, with 14 bases between.